This T cell receptor beta chain comes out of a study of blood T cell repertoires in COVID-19. Authors' data handling: Amplification with reference gene primers provided the estimates of nucleated cell counts. TCRdb's table, derived via immunoSEQ multiplex PCR, lists solely in-frame clones and lacks some. V, J and clone size are taken as reported in that table, and D and trimming were inferred from the DNA itself. Seen here are a few hundred thousand clones, about 88% observed once, and the top ten hold around 1.6%. Per germline, CDR1 SGHRS and CDR2 YFSETQ. The CDR3 covers 15 residues. The J segment lost 2 bases and the V segment lost 0 bases, leaving 5 bases of the junction unmatched.

This chain links TRBV5-1 with TRBJ2-7; 7 bases map to TRBD1. Sequencing was carried out using peripheral blood. This sequence originates from a man aged 70 or older with acute or convalescent COVID-19. The CDR3 DNA follows: TGCGCCAGCAGCTTGGGTACCGGGACAGCCTACGAGCAGTACTTC. Translated, it gives CASSLGTGTAYEQYF.